A selection of T cell receptor beta chains follows, all from one sample in a study of shared clonotypes between healthy human individuals. Profiling relied on immunoSEQ multiplex PCR, and the TCRdb table lists in-frame clones only, not all of them. The sample contains more than 2,000,000 clones, around nine tenths of which appear only once. The sample was naive CD4+ T cells sorted from blood. These receptors came from a man younger than 35 in good health. CDR3s include the opening cysteine and the closing phenylalanine or tryptophan. Each record gives: D gene, J gene, clone size, V gene, CDR3 DNA, CDR3 protein. The D gene is left open where the match is weak. The size of a clone is reported for some rows only, either as once, few or many, or as a class for expanded clones.

d_gene: NA
j_gene: TRBJ2-6
abundance: NA
v_gene: TRBV25-1
CDR3nt: TGTGCCAGCGGGGCCGTCCAGGGCGCTGGGGCCAACGTCCTGACTTTC
CDR3aa: CASGAVQGAGANVLTF

d_gene: NA
j_gene: TRBJ2-7
abundance: NA
v_gene: TRBV5-1
CDR3nt: TGCGCCAGCAGCTTGGGGGGCTCACAGTCCTACGAGCAGTACTTC
CDR3aa: CASSLGGSQSYEQYF

d_gene: NA
j_gene: TRBJ1-1
abundance: NA
v_gene: TRBV7-9
CDR3nt: TGTGCCAGCAGCTCGAAGGATCGGGTTTTCGCTTTCTTT
CDR3aa: CASSSKDRVFAFF

d_gene: NA
j_gene: TRBJ2-1
abundance: NA
v_gene: TRBV2
CDR3nt: TGTGCCAGCAGTCCCCCGGGGCGCGTATACAATGAGCAGTTCTTC
CDR3aa: CASSPPGRVYNEQFF

d_gene: TRBD2
j_gene: TRBJ2-5
abundance: NA
v_gene: TRBV30
CDR3nt: TGTGCCTGGAGTGTGTGGCGGACTAGCGGGGGCCAAGAGACCCAGTACTTC
CDR3aa: CAWSVWRTSGGQETQYF

d_gene: NA
j_gene: TRBJ1-5
abundance: NA
v_gene: TRBV6-1
CDR3nt: TGTGCCAGCAGGGCGGTGAGCAATCAGCCCCAGCATTTT
CDR3aa: CASRAVSNQPQHF

d_gene: TRBD2
j_gene: TRBJ2-7
abundance: NA
v_gene: TRBV29-1
CDR3nt: TGCAGCGTTGCGGGACTAGCGGGAGGCCGGGCGACCTACGAGCAGTACTTC
CDR3aa: CSVAGLAGGRATYEQYF

d_gene: NA
j_gene: TRBJ1-4
abundance: once
v_gene: TRBV6-5
CDR3nt: TGTGCCAGCAGTTCCTCCCTAGGGCCTAATGAAAAACTGTTTTTT
CDR3aa: CASSSSLGPNEKLFF

d_gene: NA
j_gene: TRBJ1-2
abundance: NA
v_gene: TRBV30
CDR3nt: TGTGCCTGGAGAGTAGGGAACTATGGCTACACCTTC
CDR3aa: CAWRVGNYGYTF

d_gene: NA
j_gene: TRBJ2-2
abundance: NA
v_gene: TRBV6-1
CDR3nt: TGTGCCAGCAGTGGACGGAGAAACACCGGGGAGCTGTTTTTT
CDR3aa: CASSGRRNTGELFF

d_gene: NA
j_gene: TRBJ2-2
abundance: NA
v_gene: TRBV19
CDR3nt: TGTGCCAGTAGTCCCACTAGCCTGGGCGGGGAGCTGTTTTTT
CDR3aa: CASSPTSLGGELFF

d_gene: TRBD1
j_gene: TRBJ1-5
abundance: NA
v_gene: TRBV6-5
CDR3nt: TGTGCCAGCAGTGACACAGGGGGCGATCAGCCCCAGCATTTT
CDR3aa: CASSDTGGDQPQHF

d_gene: NA
j_gene: TRBJ2-2
abundance: NA
v_gene: TRBV6-5
CDR3nt: TGTGCCAGCGGCAGGTGGGGCACCGGGGAGCTGTTTTTT
CDR3aa: CASGRWGTGELFF

d_gene: TRBD1
j_gene: TRBJ2-3
abundance: once
v_gene: TRBV29-1
CDR3nt: TGCAGCGTAAGACAGGGAAGAGAAGATACGCAGTATTTT
CDR3aa: CSVRQGREDTQYF

d_gene: NA
j_gene: TRBJ2-7
abundance: NA
v_gene: TRBV29-1
CDR3nt: TGCAGCGCTACATTGAACTACGAGCAGTACTTC
CDR3aa: CSATLNYEQYF

d_gene: NA
j_gene: TRBJ1-4
abundance: NA
v_gene: TRBV6-6
CDR3nt: TGTGCCAGCAGGTACAGCGGTTTAAATGAAAAACTGTTTTTT
CDR3aa: CASRYSGLNEKLFF

d_gene: TRBD2
j_gene: TRBJ2-1
abundance: NA
v_gene: TRBV27
CDR3nt: TGTGCCAGCAGTTTTACTAGCGGGAGTCGCAATGAGCAGTTCTTC
CDR3aa: CASSFTSGSRNEQFF

d_gene: TRBD2
j_gene: TRBJ2-1
abundance: NA
v_gene: TRBV6-5
CDR3nt: TGTGCCAGCAGTTCCGGACTAGCGGGGAACAATGAGCAGTTCTTC
CDR3aa: CASSSGLAGNNEQFF

d_gene: TRBD1
j_gene: TRBJ1-2
abundance: once
v_gene: TRBV2
CDR3nt: TGTGCCAGCAGTCCAGCAGGGACAGGGGGCTACACCTTC
CDR3aa: CASSPAGTGGYTF

d_gene: NA
j_gene: TRBJ2-5
abundance: once
v_gene: TRBV7-9
CDR3nt: TGTGCCAGCAGCTTAGCAGGGTCACTAGAGACCCAGTACTTC
CDR3aa: CASSLAGSLETQYF

d_gene: TRBD1
j_gene: TRBJ2-2
abundance: NA
v_gene: TRBV6-5
CDR3nt: TGTGCCAGCCACCGGAAGGCAGGGGGCACCGGGGAGCTGTTTTTT
CDR3aa: CASHRKAGGTGELFF

d_gene: NA
j_gene: TRBJ2-1
abundance: NA
v_gene: TRBV5-1
CDR3nt: TGCGCCAGCAGCTTGGGGGCACCCGGCAATGAGCAGTTCTTC
CDR3aa: CASSLGAPGNEQFF

d_gene: NA
j_gene: TRBJ1-2
abundance: NA
v_gene: TRBV28
CDR3nt: TGTGCCAGCACACGAACGGGCGGATATAACTATGGCTACACCTTC
CDR3aa: CASTRTGGYNYGYTF

d_gene: NA
j_gene: TRBJ2-1
abundance: NA
v_gene: TRBV27
CDR3nt: TGTGCCAGCAGTTTCGTCGCTAGCGCAAATGAGCAGTTCTTC
CDR3aa: CASSFVASANEQFF

d_gene: NA
j_gene: TRBJ2-6
abundance: NA
v_gene: TRBV9
CDR3nt: TGTGCCAGCAGCCCACACCCACGCCCCCCAGGGGATTCTGGGGCCAACGTCCTGACTTTC
CDR3aa: CASSPHPRPPGDSGANVLTF

d_gene: NA
j_gene: TRBJ1-1
abundance: NA
v_gene: TRBV7-8
CDR3nt: TGTGCCAGCAGCCCCCGGGTTGGGACTGAAGCTTTCTTT
CDR3aa: CASSPRVGTEAFF

d_gene: TRBD2
j_gene: TRBJ2-3
abundance: NA
v_gene: TRBV10-1
CDR3nt: TGCGCCAGCAGTGAGTCGGCTAGCGGGGGTCAGGATACGCAGTATTTT
CDR3aa: CASSESASGGQDTQYF

d_gene: NA
j_gene: TRBJ2-5
abundance: NA
v_gene: TRBV6-1
CDR3nt: TGTGCCAGCAGTGGGGACGGTTGGTACGGAGAGACCCAGTACTTC
CDR3aa: CASSGDGWYGETQYF

d_gene: TRBD2
j_gene: TRBJ2-7
abundance: NA
v_gene: TRBV6-6
CDR3nt: TGTGCCAGCAGACAAGCGGGAGGTACCTACGAGCAGTACTTC
CDR3aa: CASRQAGGTYEQYF

d_gene: NA
j_gene: TRBJ1-1
abundance: NA
v_gene: TRBV6-6
CDR3nt: TGTGCCAGCAGTTCACAGGCTAGAGCGGCTGAAGCTTTCTTT
CDR3aa: CASSSQARAAEAFF

d_gene: NA
j_gene: TRBJ2-2
abundance: NA
v_gene: TRBV28
CDR3nt: TGTGCCAGCAGTATTTACAGGGCGCCCGGGGAGCTGTTTTTT
CDR3aa: CASSIYRAPGELFF

d_gene: TRBD2
j_gene: TRBJ2-3
abundance: NA
v_gene: TRBV5-1
CDR3nt: TGCGCCAGCAGCTTCACAGGGTCTGGGAGTAGCGGGGCAGATACGCAGTATTTT
CDR3aa: CASSFTGSGSSGADTQYF

d_gene: NA
j_gene: TRBJ2-3
abundance: NA
v_gene: TRBV7-9
CDR3nt: TGTGCCAGCAGCTTTGATGGGGCAGGGACAGATACGCAGTATTTT
CDR3aa: CASSFDGAGTDTQYF

d_gene: NA
j_gene: TRBJ1-2
abundance: NA
v_gene: TRBV27
CDR3nt: TGTGCCAGCAGTCTGGCCGGGACCGCACAAAACTATGGCTACACCTTC
CDR3aa: CASSLAGTAQNYGYTF

d_gene: NA
j_gene: TRBJ1-2
abundance: NA
v_gene: TRBV6-5
CDR3nt: TGTGCCAGCACCAAAGGTCCAGCTAACTATGGCTACACCTTC
CDR3aa: CASTKGPANYGYTF

d_gene: NA
j_gene: TRBJ1-5
abundance: NA
v_gene: TRBV7-3
CDR3nt: TGTGCCAGCAGCCGACTCCTCGATCAGCCCCAGCATTTT
CDR3aa: CASSRLLDQPQHF